The 8 T cell receptor beta chains below all came from one sample that was sequenced in a study of blood T cell repertoires in COVID-19. The table came from immunoSEQ multiplex PCR; TCRdb's copy has only in-frame clones and leaves some out. The table lists about 270,000 clones, over 75% of them singletons. Sequencing was done on a sample of peripheral blood. The receptors shown here come from a human donor in a cohort sampled during active COVID-19.

The chain employs TRBV7-9 and TRBJ2-7; TRBD1 aligns across 7 bases. The CDR3 contains 14 residues. The germline V gene encodes CDR1 SEHNR and CDR2 FQNEAQ (reference sequence). The ends lost 4 bases at V and 6 bases at J; junction bases unmatched: 9. CDR3 protein: CASSSGQLLFEQYF. The DNA of the CDR3 is TGTGCCAGCAGCTCGGGACAGCTCCTTTTCGAGCAGTACTTC.

Comment on this clone: Other DNA sequences in this sample translate to the same CDR3. J is TRBJ1-5 and V is TRBV6-5; 10 nucleotides match TRBD1. J gave up 6 bases and V 6 bases, and 2 bases lay outside the gene matches. The CDR3 totals 13 residues. CDR1 is MNHEY, CDR2 SVGAGI, per germline. CDR3 region: CASRGQGSQPQHF. CDR3 sequence (DNA): TGTGCCAGCAGGGGACAGGGGAGTCAGCCCCAGCATTTT.

This chain links TRBV4-1 with TRBJ2-2; tentative D call: TRBD2 (5 bases). Germline CDR1 is MGHRA and CDR2 is YSYEKL. The V end was cut by 4 bases, the J end by 7 bases, with 16 bases between. CDR3 length equals 15 residues. CDR3 nucleotides: TGCGCCAGCAGCCCTCCCGCGGGTCGAGTCGGGGAGCTGTTTTTT. Its protein product is CASSPPAGRVGELFF.

The chain carries TRBV2 and TRBJ2-5; D call uncertain. The V end lost 4 bases, the J end lost 5 bases, and 11 bases lay between the germline ends. Germline V gene data show CDR1 as SNHLY and CDR2 as FYNNEI. The CDR3 is 13 residues long. CDR3 sequence (DNA): TGTGCCAGCAGTGGTATGTCTCAGGAGACCCAGTACTTC. Its translation is CASSGMSQETQYF.

This chain joins TRBV5-1 and TRBJ2-7; TRBD2 aligns across 8 bases. Germline CDR1 and CDR2: SGHRS and YFSETQ. CDR3 length: 14 amino acids. V shed 7 bases and J 7 bases; nucleotides not matched to a gene: 13. The CDR3 region has the DNA TGCGCCAGCCACCCCCTCGGGGGGGCGGGTGAGCAGTACTTC. It encodes CASHPLGGAGEQYF.

This clone was observed a handful of times. The V gene is TRBV19, the J gene TRBJ1-3, with 7 bases identical to TRBD1. V shed 4 bases and J 7 bases; nucleotides not matched to a gene: 7. This CDR3 region has 14 residues. CDR1 is LNHDA and CDR2 is SQIVND in the germline V gene (reference sequence). The CDR3 reads CASSKGTVANTIYF. CDR3 nucleotide sequence: TGTGCCAGTAGTAAGGGGACAGTAGCCAACACCATATATTTT.

In the case of this clone: One junction end disagrees with the germline gene, perhaps due to a read error. This chain uses TRBV7-7 with TRBJ2-5; 10 bases fit TRBD2. The germline CDR1 and CDR2 sequences are SSHAT and FNYEAQ (reference sequence). The CDR3 is made up of 13 amino acids. DNA of the CDR3: TGTGCTAGCAGCGGGACTAGCGCGGAGACCCAGTACTTC. It translates to CASSGTSAETQYF.

This sequence joins TRBV9 and TRBJ1-2; D uncertain. Trimming stripped 0 bases from V and 0 bases from J, with 12 bases between. The CDR3 totals 16 residues. Germline CDR1 and CDR2: SGDLS and YYNGEE. CDR3 protein: CASSVAGRASNYGYTF. The CDR3 coding sequence is TGTGCCAGCAGCGTAGCTGGGAGGGCTTCTAACTATGGCTACACCTTC.